The 7 T cell receptor beta chains below were found in one sample sequenced in a study of Graves' ophthalmopathy and Graves' hyperthyroidism. Amplification from RNA transcripts yielded the TCR beta CDR3 regions. HTBI primers were employed in first-round RT-PCR, then a second-round multiplex PCR followed. TCRdb re-derived calls from the multiplex PCR reads in MiXCR, one entry per CDR3 protein. The sample shows roughly 350,000 distinct CDR3 sequences, roughly 17% of them seen only once. The material sequenced was peripheral blood. The source of these receptors is an adult woman with stable Graves' hyperthyroidism.

This clonotype was counted ten times or more. The gene calls are TRBV12-3 or TRBV12-4 and TRBJ2-2; weak D call: TRBD1 (5 bases). The CDR3 is made up of 12 amino acids. Trimming took 5 bases from V and 7 from J, leaving 8 bases between them. The CDR3 nucleotides are TGTGCCAGCAGTCAGGGAAGCGGGGAGCTGTTTTTT. It is translated as CASSQGSGELFF.

This clonotype appeared a few times. This sequence joins TRBV20-1 and TRBJ1-1; no clear D. CDR3 size: 13 residues. Per germline, CDR1 DFQATT and CDR2 SNEGSKA (reference sequence). V was pared by 1 base and J by 1 base, with 7 bases between. CDR3 in DNA: TGCAGTGCTAGAGGAGAAGGGAACACTGAAGCTTTCTTT. Amino acid sequence: CSARGEGNTEAFF.

This clonotype showed up just a few times. The V call is TRBV12-3 or TRBV12-4, the J call TRBJ1-1; perhaps TRBD1 as D (5 bases). V lost 6 bases, J lost 8 bases, and 16 bases lay in between. This CDR3 contains 13 residues. In DNA, the CDR3 is TGTGCCAGCAGCCCGGACACCTCCCGGGAAGCTTTCTTT. Its protein product is CASSPDTSREAFF.

This clonotype was detected many times. The chain has TRBV12-3 or TRBV12-4 and TRBJ1-5; D unresolved. V was shortened by 5 bases and J by 0 bases, with 11 bases between the two germline ends. The CDR3 runs 15 residues. The CDR3 spells CASSPTAHSNQPQHF. CDR3 nucleotide sequence: TGTGCCAGCAGTCCCACCGCTCATAGCAATCAGCCCCAGCATTTT.

This clonotype was seen repeatedly, ten times or more. V is TRBV20-1 and J is TRBJ2-5; 7 bases match TRBD2. This CDR3 has 12 amino acids. Germline lookup yields CDR1 DFQATT and CDR2 SNEGSKA (reference sequence). The trim removed 8 bases at V and 1 base at J, leaving 4 bases unmatched. For the CDR3, the DNA is TGCAGTTTCACTAGCGCCCAAGAGACCCAGTACTTC. It encodes CSFTSAQETQYF.

J is TRBJ1-2 and V is TRBV6-5, with TRBD1 identical over 9 bases. J was trimmed by 5 bases and V by 4 bases; bases with no gene match: 5. Germline V CDR1 and CDR2: MNHEY, SVGAGI. CDR3 length: 14 amino acids. CDR3 loop: CASSFGGQGYGYTF. DNA of the CDR3: TGTGCCAGCAGTTTTGGGGGACAGGGTTATGGCTACACCTTC.

This clonotype was picked up many times. The genes are TRBV2 and TRBJ2-2; TRBD1 aligns across 7 bases. The CDR3 sequence is 14 residues long. V was pared by 4 bases and J by 3 bases, with 2 bases of the junction left unmatched. CDR1 and CDR2 from the germline V gene are SNHLY and FYNNEI. The CDR3 protein is CASSGDSHTGELFF. CDR3 nucleotides: TGTGCCAGCAGTGGGGACAGTCACACCGGGGAGCTGTTTTTT.